These 16 T cell receptor beta chains came from one sample sequenced in a study of Graves' ophthalmopathy and Graves' hyperthyroidism. Amplification targeted the TCR beta CDR3 regions, with RNA transcripts as the source material. RT-PCR with HTBI primers came first, then second-round multiplex PCR. MiXCR, applied by TCRdb to the multiplex PCR reads, yields one record per CDR3 protein. This table holds 560,000 or so distinct CDR3 sequences, just under 40% found once. Sequenced input: peripheral blood or thyroid tissue (not recorded which). The receptors were sampled from an adult man with Graves' hyperthyroidism.

Ten or more counts support this clonotype. At one end, the junction sequence differs from germline, possibly due to a read error. The chain links TRBV7-7 to TRBJ1-1, with D unclear. The CDR3 has 13 amino acids. In germline, CDR1 is SSHAT, CDR2 FNYEAQ (reference sequence). The CDR3 loop is CASSTDVNTEAFF. For the CDR3, the DNA is TGTGCTAGCAGCACGGACGTGAACACTGAAGCTTTCTTT.

This clonotype was seen ten or more times. V usage is TRBV6-1 and J usage is TRBJ1-1; the D gene is possibly TRBD1 (5 bases). Trimming removed 6 bases at V and 11 bases at J, with 13 bases between. CDR1 is MNHNS and CDR2 is SASEGT in the germline V gene. The CDR3 loop spans 11 amino acids. The CDR3 DNA is TGTGCCAGCAGCTCAGGGAGTACGGCTTTCTTT. This encodes CASSSGSTAFF.

In this sample, this clonotype turned up many times. The genes are TRBV24-1 and TRBJ2-5; either TRBD1 or TRBD2 may fit D (5 bases each). The ends were cut back, 3 bases at V and 5 bases at J, with 15 bases in the middle. This CDR3 is 15 amino acids long. Germline V gene sequence: CDR1 KGHDR, CDR2 SFDVKD. The CDR3 DNA sequence: TGTGCCACCAGTGATAGCGCAGGGAGTATGGAGACCCAGTACTTC. Translated: CATSDSAGSMETQYF.

The V gene is TRBV7-9, the J gene TRBJ2-7, with TRBD2 identical over 7 bases. The CDR3 covers 15 residues. V gave up 11 bases and J gave up 3 bases; unmatched junction bases: 16. Germline CDR1 SEHNR, CDR2 FQNEAQ (reference sequence). CDR3 amino acids: CAWSVGRGYVYEQYF. CDR3 DNA sequence: TGTGCCTGGAGTGTAGGGCGGGGGTACGTCTACGAGCAGTACTTC.

The CDR3 nucleotides are TGTGCCAGTACCCAAGCGGGTTTCTCCTACAATGAGCAGTACTTC. Its translation: CASTQAGFSYNEQYF. V and J are TRBV19 and TRBJ2-7; weak D call: TRBD2 (6 bases). Trimming shortened V by 7 bases and J by 7 bases, and 23 bases separated the two germline ends. The germline CDR1 and CDR2 sequences are LNHDA and SQIVND (reference sequence). The CDR3 is 15 amino acids.

As for this clonotype: This may be a read error: a much more frequent sequence differs by one nucleotide. The J gene is TRBJ1-4, the V gene TRBV5-4, with D perhaps matching TRBD1 (6 bases). Germline-derived CDR1 and CDR2 are SGHNT and YYREEE (reference sequence). V gave up 4 bases and J gave up 7 bases, with 20 bases separating them. The CDR3 loop spans 16 amino acids. Here the CDR3 DNA reads TGTGCCAGCAGCGCGTACAAGACAGGACCTACTGAAAAACTGTTTTTT. Amino acids: CASSAYKTGPTEKLFF.

This chain uses TRBV7-9 with TRBJ2-7; 9 bases are shared with TRBD2. The germline gives CDR1 SEHNR, CDR2 FQNEAQ (reference sequence). The CDR3 length is 15 residues. V lost 1 base, J lost 5 bases, and 6 bases stayed unmatched. The DNA for the CDR3 is TGTGCCAGCAGCTTAGTCGCGGGGGGGCGACACGAGCAGTACTTC. As protein: CASSLVAGGRHEQYF.

This clonotype was seen repeatedly, ten times or more. The chain is built from TRBV20-1 and TRBJ2-7, with D perhaps matching TRBD1 (5 bases). The CDR3 spans 13 residues. The V gene lost 1 base and the J gene lost 4 bases, with 11 bases spanning the gap. CDR1 and CDR2 from the germline V gene are DFQATT and SNEGSKA (reference sequence). In DNA form, the CDR3 reads TGCAGTGCTAGAGGGTTTGACAGTTACGAGCAGTACTTC. Translation gives CSARGFDSYEQYF.

This clonotype showed up many times. The J gene is TRBJ2-7, the V gene TRBV10-3; D may be TRBD1 or TRBD2 (5 bases each). V dropped 7 bases and J dropped 5 bases, with 27 bases sitting between them. The germline V gene has CDR1 ENHRY and CDR2 SYGVKD. This CDR3 region has 17 residues. The CDR3 reads CAIKRGRVGPGSDEQYF. The CDR3 region has the DNA TGTGCCATCAAAAGGGGCAGGGTGGGGCCGGGGAGCGACGAGCAGTACTTC.

This chain connects TRBV19 to TRBJ2-1; D is ambiguous. The germline gives CDR1 LNHDA, CDR2 SQIVND (reference sequence). CDR3 length: 14 amino acids. The V end was cut by 6 bases, the J end by 1 base, with 10 bases between. CDR3 residues: CASSVLGSYNEQFF. The CDR3, as DNA: TGTGCCAGTAGCGTGCTAGGATCCTACAATGAGCAGTTCTTC.

This clonotype was detected many times. V usage is TRBV25-1 and J usage is TRBJ1-5, with TRBD1 as a possible D gene (5 bases). This CDR3 has 14 amino acids. V was trimmed by 4 bases and J by 3 bases, leaving 10 bases between them. Germline values: CDR1 MGHDK, CDR2 SYGVNS. The CDR3: CASSGVGANQPQHF. CDR3 sequence (DNA): TGTGCCAGCAGTGGGGTCGGGGCCAATCAGCCCCAGCATTTT.

Only a few counts were recorded for this clonotype. The gene calls are TRBV7-3 and TRBJ2-3; no reliable D call. In germline, CDR1 is SGHTA, CDR2 FQGTGA. CDR3 size: 12 residues. Between the trimmed V and J ends, which lost 10 bases and 2 bases, there was a span of 10 bases. The CDR3 sequence is CATRFYTDTQYF. CDR3 in DNA: TGTGCCACTCGCTTCTACACAGATACGCAGTATTTT.

The sample holds a few counts of this clonotype. The rearrangement links TRBV7-8 to TRBJ1-2, with 10 bases that match TRBD1. CDR1 and CDR2 (germline): SGHVS, FQNEAQ. The CDR3 consists of 15 residues. Trimming removed 3 bases from V and 7 bases from J; junction bases left unmatched: 8. Here the CDR3 DNA reads TGTGCCAGCAGCTTGCTACCGGGACAGGGGCCTGGCTACACCTTC. Encoded protein: CASSLLPGQGPGYTF.

This clonotype was seen a handful of times. V and J are TRBV28 and TRBJ1-2, with a tentative D call TRBD1 (5 bases). Trimming pared 5 bases from V and 2 bases from J, leaving 15 bases between. In germline, CDR1 is MDHEN, CDR2 SYDVKM. This CDR3 comprises 15 residues. This CDR3 is CASSPYDRPNYGYTF. The CDR3 DNA reads TGTGCCAGCAGTCCATACGACAGACCGAACTATGGCTACACCTTC.

Remarks on this clonotype: A much larger clone differs from this one at a single base, so this may be a read error. This CDR3 is CASSENRGARQLQHF. In DNA, the CDR3 is TGTGCCAGCAGTGAAAACAGGGGGGCACGGCAGCTCCAGCATTTT. This chain connects TRBV2 to TRBJ1-5; 8 positions agree with TRBD1. This CDR3 is built from 15 residues. Germline CDR1 reads SNHLY; CDR2 reads FYNNEI.

The chain combines TRBV10-3 with TRBJ1-1; the match to TRBD1 covers 7 bases. The CDR3 spans 13 residues. Germline V lookup: CDR1 ENHRY, CDR2 SYGVKD. V lost 8 bases, J lost 3 bases, and 6 bases stayed unmatched. CDR3 residues: CAISKGADTEAFF. CDR3 nucleotide sequence: TGTGCCATCTCGAAGGGGGCGGACACTGAAGCTTTCTTT.